What follows are 4 T cell receptor beta chains derived from one specimen sequenced in a study of T cell responses to AZD1222 COVID-19 vaccine. Produced via immunoSEQ multiplex PCR; TCRdb's table is partial and in-frame only. Altogether some 150,000 clones are present, 80% to 95% being singletons, with the ten largest covering under 4%. The material sequenced was peripheral blood, taken on day 0 of AZD1222 vaccination. The origin of the receptors is an adult in good health.

This clone was detected a few times. V is TRBV7-4 and J is TRBJ2-1, with a tentative D call TRBD2 (6 bases). Germline CDR1 is SGHVT and CDR2 is SQSDAQ. Trimming took 6 bases from V and 5 from J, leaving 23 bases between them. This CDR3 is built from 17 residues. Written as DNA, the CDR3 is TGTGCCAGCAGGGCTCCTTTACTAGCACGGGAGAACAATGAGCAGTTCTTC. Its translation is CASRAPLLARENNEQFF.

The V gene is TRBV19, the J gene TRBJ1-6; possibly TRBD1 for D (5 bases). V was pared by 11 bases and J by 7 bases, with 18 bases between. The CDR3 totals 14 residues. Germline V gives CDR1 LNHDA, CDR2 SQIVND (reference sequence). The CDR3 sequence: CAAAAGAANSPLHF. The CDR3, as DNA: TGTGCCGCGGCTGCCGGGGCGGCGAATTCACCCCTCCACTTT. Full variable domain (outside the CDR3, taken from reference TRBV19 and TRBJ1-6): DGGITQSPKYLFRKEGQNVTLSCEQNLNHDAMYWYRQDPGQGLRLIYYSQIVNDFQKGDIAEGYSVSREKKESFPLTVTSAQKNPTAFYLCAAAAGAANSPLHFGNGTRLTVT.

A single count supports this clone. This chain connects TRBV2 to TRBJ2-1; no firm D call. CDR3 length equals 12 residues. Trimming cost V 0 bases and J 7 bases, with 4 bases left between them. From germline, CDR1 is SNHLY and CDR2 FYNNEI. The CDR3 region is CASSEAGNEQFF. The CDR3 DNA sequence: TGTGCCAGCAGTGAAGCAGGAAATGAGCAGTTCTTC.

The chain is built from TRBV19 and TRBJ2-5; 9 positions match TRBD1. This CDR3 is 15 amino acids long. Per the germline V gene, CDR1 is LNHDA and CDR2 is SQIVND (reference sequence). V lost 8 bases to trimming and J lost 4 bases; unmatched junction nucleotides: 11. The CDR3 spells CASGAEMGQGETQYF. The CDR3 nucleotides are TGTGCCAGTGGCGCAGAAATGGGACAGGGAGAGACCCAGTACTTC.